What follows are 32 T cell receptor beta chains derived from one specimen sequenced in a study of cytomegalovirus exposure and HLA in healthy donors. The PCR was carried out with 60 Vbeta primers and 13 Jbeta primers. Clones were read by immunoSEQ multiplex PCR, and TCRdb kept only the in-frame ones, dropping some. The table lists 120,000 or so clones, roughly four fifths of them singletons. Sequences were obtained from PBMCs. These receptors were obtained from a woman in her forties in good health and CMV-seropositive.

The J gene is TRBJ2-5, the V gene TRBV7-2; 7 bases fit TRBD2. J lost 5 bases, V lost 5 bases, and 17 bases had no gene match. The CDR3 length is 17 residues. CDR1 and CDR2 (germline): SGHTA, FQGNSA. The CDR3 DNA is TGTGCCAGCAGCCGCTTACCCCCAGGCGGGAGTGGGGAGACCCAGTACTTC. Protein: CASSRLPPGGSGETQYF.

In this sample, this clone turned up a few times. The V and J genes are TRBV28 and TRBJ1-1, with 7 bases lining up with TRBD1. The germline V gene has CDR1 MDHEN and CDR2 SYDVKM. The V and J ends lost 6 bases and 1 base, in that order; junction bases with no gene match: 5. The CDR3 runs to 14 residues. The CDR3 nucleotides read TGTGCCAGCAGGTCAGGGGACAGGAACACTGAAGCTTTCTTT. Amino acids: CASRSGDRNTEAFF.

The rearrangement uses TRBV27 and TRBJ2-2; D uncertain. Trimming left V 8 bases short and J 0 bases short, with 37 bases between. Germline values: CDR1 MNHEY, CDR2 SMNVEV (reference sequence). CDR3 length: 23 amino acids. The CDR3 bases are TGTGCCAGCGTTAAATTCCCAGACTTAAGATTATATTCGGTCCAACCGAACACCGGGGAGCTGTTTTTT. Translation: CASVKFPDLRLYSVQPNTGELFF.

The rearrangement uses TRBV30 and TRBJ2-6; 7 nucleotides align to TRBD1. Germline trimming cut 2 bases from V and 1 base from J; bases unmatched to any gene: 2. The germline V gene encodes CDR1 GTSNPN and CDR2 SVGIG (reference sequence). The CDR3 loop spans 15 amino acids. The DNA of the CDR3 is TGTGCCTGGAGTATGGGACAGTCTGGGGCCAACGTCCTGACTTTC. This gives the protein CAWSMGQSGANVLTF.

This chain uses TRBV7-2 with TRBJ1-1, with TRBD1 as a possible D gene (5 bases). Looked up from germline, CDR1 is SGHTA and CDR2 is FQGNSA. V shed 3 bases and J shed 6 bases, with 11 bases lying between them. This CDR3 has 13 residues. The CDR3 sequence is CASSFRASAEAFF. CDR3 in DNA: TGTGCCAGCAGCTTCAGGGCTTCGGCTGAAGCTTTCTTT.

The V gene is TRBV9, the J gene TRBJ1-2; 7 nucleotides line up with TRBD1. J gave up 5 bases and V 0 bases, and 7 bases lay outside the gene matches. Germline V lookup: CDR1 SGDLS, CDR2 YYNGEE. This CDR3 region has 15 residues. The CDR3 here is CASSVVTGAYYGYTF. The DNA of the CDR3 is TGTGCCAGCAGCGTAGTCACAGGGGCATATTATGGCTACACCTTC.

The chain couples TRBV7-6 to TRBJ2-5; D unresolved. V lost 3 bases to trimming and J lost 5 bases, with 4 bases between them. The germline V gene encodes CDR1 SGHVS and CDR2 FNYEAQ. The CDR3 extends over 11 amino acids. CDR3 residues: CASSFRETQYF. The DNA for the CDR3 is TGTGCCAGCAGCTTCCGGGAGACCCAGTACTTC.

A few counts support this clone. The chain carries TRBV27 and TRBJ2-7; 7 bases fit TRBD2. V lost 5 bases to trimming and J lost 2 bases; unmatched junction nucleotides: 0. This CDR3 region has 12 residues. CDR1 and CDR2 from the germline V gene are MNHEY and SMNVEV (reference sequence). The CDR3 DNA reads TGTGCCAGCAGTAGCGGGACCTACGAGCAGTACTTC. This codes for CASSSGTYEQYF.

This chain connects TRBV4-3 to TRBJ2-2; D remains ambiguous. Germline V gene sequence: CDR1 LGHNA, CDR2 YSLEER. The V end lost 0 bases, the J end lost 7 bases, and 6 bases lay between the germline ends. CDR3 length: 13 amino acids. CDR3: CASSQESRGELFF. In DNA form, the CDR3 reads TGCGCCAGCAGCCAAGAATCCCGCGGGGAGCTGTTTTTT.

The gene calls are TRBV18 and TRBJ2-1; 7 bases agree with TRBD1. The CDR3 totals 14 residues. Losses at the gene ends were 3 bases for V and 6 bases for J; bases not matched to a gene: 5. Germline CDR1 is KGHSH and CDR2 is LQKENI. The CDR3 nucleotides are TGTGCCAGCTCACCCACGACAGGGTCCAATGAGCAGTTCTTC. Protein sequence: CASSPTTGSNEQFF.

This sequence joins TRBV4-3 and TRBJ2-7; D is uncertain. The CDR3 is made up of 15 amino acids. Trimming took 1 base from V and 4 from J, leaving 14 bases between them. Per germline, CDR1 LGHNA and CDR2 YSLEER. The CDR3 bases are TGCGCCAGCAGCCAAGGCCGTACGTCCCAGTACGAGCAGTACTTC. It encodes CASSQGRTSQYEQYF.

V and J are TRBV13 and TRBJ2-2; possibly TRBD2 for D (6 bases). V was shortened by 1 base and J by 4 bases, with 10 bases between the two germline ends. This CDR3 is 15 amino acids long. Germline loops: CDR1 PRHDT, CDR2 FYEKMQ (reference sequence). The chain's CDR3 is CASSLERVGTGELFF. The CDR3 region has the DNA TGTGCCAGCAGCTTAGAGCGGGTGGGCACCGGGGAGCTGTTTTTT.

V gene TRBV28 combines with J gene TRBJ1-4; no reliable D call. The CDR3 is made up of 18 amino acids. Trimming left V 6 bases short and J 0 bases short, with 20 bases between. Germline CDR1 MDHEN, CDR2 SYDVKM. Here the CDR3 DNA reads TGTGCCAGCAGGCCGACGTGGGCCCACCCTGCAACTAATGAAAAACTGTTTTTT. Translating it yields CASRPTWAHPATNEKLFF.

The gene calls are TRBV12-5 and TRBJ2-7, with D maybe TRBD2 (6 bases). The CDR3 spans 15 residues. Germline V gene sequence: CDR1 LGHNT, CDR2 FRNRAP. V lost 4 bases to trimming and J lost 4 bases, with 17 bases between them. Here the CDR3 reads CASGSASGAGYEQYF. In DNA, the CDR3 is TGTGCTAGTGGTTCCGCTTCGGGAGCAGGATACGAGCAGTACTTC.

This clone has only one observation. The chain employs TRBV7-9 and TRBJ2-7; 11 bases agree with TRBD1. Germline V gene data show CDR1 as SEHNR and CDR2 as FQNEAQ (reference sequence). V shed 4 bases, J shed 0 bases, and the junction held 11 bases outside the gene matches. CDR3 length: 18 residues. CDR3 protein: CASSSPGTGGPFSYEQYF. The CDR3 nucleotides read TGTGCCAGCAGCTCCCCCGGGACAGGGGGGCCCTTCTCCTACGAGCAGTACTTC.

The chain carries TRBV28 and TRBJ2-7, with D tentatively TRBD2 (7 bases). CDR3 length: 15 residues. The germline CDR1 and CDR2 sequences are MDHEN and SYDVKM. V dropped 6 bases and J dropped 7 bases, with 22 bases sitting between them. CDR3 residues: CASSGGGGGVEEQYF. The CDR3 DNA reads TGTGCCAGCAGCGGGGGAGGGGGGGGAGTTGAAGAGCAGTACTTC.

The chain links TRBV5-1 to TRBJ2-4, with D possibly matching TRBD1 (5 bases). The V and J ends lost 0 bases and 8 bases respectively, with 12 bases between them. Germline-derived CDR1 and CDR2 are SGHRS and YFSETQ. The CDR3 contains 14 residues. Here the CDR3 DNA reads TGCGCCAGCAGCTTGGTTAACATAGGGGACATTCAGTACTTC. It codes for CASSLVNIGDIQYF.

The CDR3 protein is CASSQDPSGGGSSYEQYF. CDR3 nucleotide sequence: TGCGCCAGCAGCCAAGACCCTAGCGGGGGTGGTAGCTCCTACGAGCAGTACTTC. The chain employs TRBV4-3 and TRBJ2-7, with 10 positions matching TRBD2. The CDR3 spans 18 residues. Germline-derived CDR1 and CDR2 are LGHNA and YSLEER. The V gene end was trimmed by 0 bases and the J gene end by 0 bases; junction bases not matched to a gene: 8.

The chain carries TRBV18 and TRBJ1-6; D remains unclear. This CDR3 comprises 17 residues. V lost 2 bases, J lost 0 bases, and 11 bases lay in between. CDR1 and CDR2 (germline): KGHSH, LQKENI. In DNA, the CDR3 is TGTGCCAGCTCACCATTCGAAGCGAGCTCCTATAATTCACCCCTCCACTTT. Translated: CASSPFEASSYNSPLHF.

This clone was detected a few times. The chain joins TRBV9 to TRBJ2-2; 11 bases are a match to TRBD2. The CDR3 is 17 residues long. V shed 2 bases, J shed 5 bases, and the junction held 8 bases outside the gene matches. CDR1 and CDR2 (germline): SGDLS, YYNGEE. CDR3 sequence (DNA): TGTGCCAGCAGCGTTAGTCTTAGGACTAGCGGGACCGGGGAGCTGTTTTTT. Translating gives CASSVSLRTSGTGELFF.

Regarding this clone: Other nucleotide sequences in the sample specify the same CDR3. This sequence joins TRBV9 and TRBJ2-7, with 11 bases identical to TRBD1. The V gene's germline CDR1 is SGDLS and CDR2 YYNGEE. With 0 bases clipped from V and 4 bases from J, the junction kept 0 bases outside the gene matches. The CDR3 consists of 14 residues. The DNA for the CDR3 is TGTGCCAGCAGCGTAGGGGACAGGGGGTACGAGCAGTACTTC. Translated: CASSVGDRGYEQYF.

The chain carries TRBV5-4 and TRBJ1-1; D gene unclear. Germline CDR1 is SGHNT and CDR2 is YYREEE (reference sequence). The CDR3 is 14 amino acids. Trimming cost V 4 bases and J 1 base, with 11 bases left between them. CDR3 sequence: CASSVTPRNTEAFF. CDR3 bases: TGTGCCAGCAGCGTGACACCCAGGAACACTGAAGCTTTCTTT. Full variable domain (rest looked up from reference TRBV5-4 and TRBJ1-1): ETGVTQSPTHLIKTRGQQVTLRCSSQSGHNTVSWYQQALGQGPQFIFQYYREEENGRGNFPPRFSGLQFPNYSSELNVNALELDDSALYLCASSVTPRNTEAFFGQGTRLTVV.

This rearrangement joins TRBV19 to TRBJ2-1, with 14 bases that match TRBD2. This CDR3 spans 16 amino acids. Per the germline V gene, CDR1 is LNHDA and CDR2 is SQIVND (reference sequence). Germline trimming cut 1 base from V and 9 bases from J; bases unmatched to any gene: 5. The chain's CDR3 is CASSIGGTSGSGEQFF. DNA of the CDR3: TGTGCCAGTAGTATAGGAGGGACTAGCGGGAGTGGTGAGCAGTTCTTC.

The chain employs TRBV10-3 and TRBJ2-1; the match to TRBD2 covers 11 bases. The CDR3 has 15 residues. The V segment lost 5 bases and the J segment 3 bases; nucleotides outside the gene matches: 3. Germline V gives CDR1 ENHRY, CDR2 SYGVKD. In DNA, the CDR3 is TGTGCCATCAGTATCGGGACTAGCGGCTACAATGAGCAGTTCTTC. It codes for CAISIGTSGYNEQFF.

This chain links TRBV6-6 with TRBJ1-5, with D maybe TRBD1 (5 bases). CDR1 and CDR2 from the germline V gene are MNHNY and SVGAGI (reference sequence). This CDR3 is 13 amino acids long. V lost 8 bases and J lost 6, with 14 bases in between. The CDR3 region has the DNA TGTGCCAGCGGGGAGGGGAAGGTTCAGCCCCAGCATTTT. It codes for CASGEGKVQPQHF.

The CDR3 loop reads CASSLPGQGARSPLHF. In nucleotides, the CDR3 is TGTGCCAGCAGCTTGCCGGGACAGGGGGCACGTTCACCCCTCCACTTT. The chain joins TRBV5-4 to TRBJ1-6, with 12 bases aligning to TRBD1. The CDR3 has 16 amino acids. V was clipped by 1 base and J by 9 bases; unmatched bases: 5. The V gene's germline CDR1 is SGHNT and CDR2 YYREEE (reference sequence).

This chain connects TRBV13 to TRBJ1-2; D not resolved. The germline V gene has CDR1 PRHDT and CDR2 FYEKMQ (reference sequence). The CDR3 length is 12 residues. V was trimmed by 0 bases and J by 5 bases, leaving 4 bases between them. CDR3 amino acids: CASSLGSYGYTF. The CDR3 nucleotides are TGTGCCAGCAGCTTAGGCTCTTATGGCTACACCTTC.

Here the CDR3 DNA reads TGTGCCAGCAGCTTGGGAGCCTACGAGCAGTACTTC. Its protein is CASSLGAYEQYF. The genes are TRBV13 and TRBJ2-7; D is perhaps TRBD2 (5 bases). This CDR3 has 12 residues. The ends were cut back, 3 bases at V and 2 bases at J, with 5 bases in the middle. Germline V gene lookup returns CDR1 PRHDT and CDR2 FYEKMQ (reference sequence).

This sequence joins TRBV5-1 and TRBJ2-7, with no clear D. The CDR3 covers 13 residues. CDR1 SGHRS and CDR2 YFSETQ come from the germline V gene. V shed 4 bases and J shed 3 bases, with 11 bases lying between them. In nucleotides, the CDR3 is TGCGCCAGCAGCGCCCTAAACAGCTACGAGCAGTACTTC. Its protein product is CASSALNSYEQYF.

CDR3 in amino acids: CASSLGSSGSAADIQYF. In DNA form, the CDR3 reads TGTGCCAGCAGCTTAGGGTCTAGCGGCTCCGCGGCGGACATTCAGTACTTC. The chain carries TRBV7-2 and TRBJ2-4, with 7 bases fitting TRBD2. The germline CDR1 and CDR2 sequences are SGHTA and FQGNSA. This CDR3 has 17 residues. The V segment lost 1 base and the J segment 8 bases; nucleotides outside the gene matches: 14.

The chain links TRBV7-2 to TRBJ2-7, with 7 bases matching TRBD1. Trimming cost V 5 bases and J 7 bases; bases outside gene matches: 8. The CDR3 totals 13 residues. Germline CDR1 reads SGHTA; CDR2 reads FQGNSA. In nucleotides, the CDR3 is TGTGCCAGCAGCCCAAAGACAGGGTGGGAGCAGTACTTC. Translated: CASSPKTGWEQYF.

This clone was recorded only once. The chain joins TRBV10-3 to TRBJ2-3; D is undetermined. Per germline, CDR1 ENHRY and CDR2 SYGVKD. The CDR3 loop spans 13 amino acids. The V end lost 3 bases, the J end lost 1 base, and 5 bases lay between the germline ends. The CDR3 DNA sequence: TGTGCCATCAGTGATTCCGGCACAGATACGCAGTATTTT. Protein sequence: CAISDSGTDTQYF.